This T cell receptor beta chain was obtained from a study of cytomegalovirus exposure and HLA in healthy donors. Germline CDR1 is SGHTA and CDR2 is FQGNSA. The CDR3 sequence is 12 residues long. Between the trimmed V and J ends, which lost 6 bases and 8 bases, there was a span of 13 bases. This PCR relied on a set of 60 Vbeta primers and 13 Jbeta primers. Assay used: immunoSEQ multiplex PCR; TCRdb lists only in-frame clones, some missing. Of a few hundred thousand clones in the sample, about 90% are singletons; the top ten hold more than 2%. The V and J genes are TRBV7-2 and TRBJ1-1, with D uncertain. The clonotype comes from a woman under 30 in good health and CMV-seronegative. Material for sequencing was PBMCs. Here the CDR3 reads CASRGSGGEAFF. The CDR3 coding sequence is TGTGCCAGCAGGGGCTCAGGAGGGGAAGCTTTCTTT.